A selection of T cell receptor beta chains follows, all from one sample in a study of cytomegalovirus exposure and HLA in healthy donors. Here immunoSEQ multiplex PCR was the method, and the copy in TCRdb shows in-frame clones only, minus some. This repertoire shows 250,000 or so clones, approximately 91% found once; its top ten account for roughly 1.5%. Material: PBMCs. These receptors were obtained from a girl between 2 and 10 years old in good health and CMV-seronegative. CDR3s include the opening cysteine and the closing phenylalanine or tryptophan. The order of the fields is V gene, clone size, CDR3 length, J gene, D gene, CDR3 DNA, CDR3 protein. The D gene is left open where the match is weak. Clone size is given for some rows only: seen once, a few or many times, or a class if the clone is expanded.

>TRBV19|-|13|TRBJ2-3|-
TGTGCCAGTAGCCCTCTCCGCGGAGATACGCAGTATTTT
CASSPLRGDTQYF
>TRBV30|-|12|TRBJ2-4|-
TGTGCCTGGATTAAGCGGGCGGACATTCAGTACTTC
CAWIKRADIQYF
>TRBV5-1|-|14|TRBJ2-5|-
TGCGCCAGCAGCTTGGAACAGGGTGGTGAGACCCAGTACTTC
CASSLEQGGETQYF
>TRBV11-2|-|15|TRBJ1-2|-
TGTGCCAGCAGCTTCCGGGACACGGCCAACTATGGCTACACCTTC
CASSFRDTANYGYTF
>TRBV29-1|-|10|TRBJ1-2|-
TGCAGCGTTGAGGAGGGCGGCTACACCTTC
CSVEEGGYTF
>TRBV6-5|-|15|TRBJ1-5|TRBD1
TGTGCCAGCAGTCAGGTAACAGGGGTGGACCAGCCCCAGCATTTT
CASSQVTGVDQPQHF
>TRBV30|-|12|TRBJ1-2|-
TGTGCCTGGAGCGACGGGGACTATGGCTACACCTTC
CAWSDGDYGYTF
>TRBV5-1|-|14|TRBJ1-5|-
TGCGCCAGCAGCTTGGTGCCAGGGGATCAGCCCCAGCATTTT
CASSLVPGDQPQHF
>TRBV19|-|13|TRBJ1-5|-
TGTGCCACGACCGGCGGGGCAAATCAGCCCCAGCATTTT
CATTGGANQPQHF
>TRBV2|once|14|TRBJ2-1|TRBD2
TGTGCCAGCAGTTTAGCGGGGGGAGGGAATGAGCAGTTCTTC
CASSLAGGGNEQFF
>TRBV25-1|-|14|TRBJ2-5|TRBD2
TGTGCCAGCAGTGTCGAGCGGGGTGGTTGGGAGCAGTACTTC
CASSVERGGWEQYF
>TRBV19|-|13|TRBJ1-1|-
TGTGCCAGTAAGAGGACAGCGAACACTGAAGCTTTCTTT
CASKRTANTEAFF
>TRBV9|-|15|TRBJ2-5|TRBD2
TGTGCCAGCAGCTCCCAGGGACTAGCGGGGGCGACCCAGTACTTC
CASSSQGLAGATQYF
>TRBV6-5|-|14|TRBJ2-3|-
TGTGCCAGCCGGGACCGAAACAGGGCAGATACGCAGTATTTT
CASRDRNRADTQYF
>TRBV27|once|14|TRBJ2-7|TRBD1
TGTGCCAGCAGTTTCCGGGACAGGGGGCATGAGCAGTACTTC
CASSFRDRGHEQYF
>TRBV19|once|11|TRBJ1-5|-
TGTGCCAGTAGTAATCAGGAGCCCCAGCATTTT
CASSNQEPQHF
>TRBV5-6|-|14|TRBJ2-7|-
TGTGCCAGCAGCTCCCCGACAGACTCCTACGAGCAGTACTTC
CASSSPTDSYEQYF
>TRBV7-9|-|14|TRBJ1-1|-
TGTGCCAGCAGCTTAGTGACAGTTAACACTGAAGCTTTCTTT
CASSLVTVNTEAFF
>TRBV28|-|12|TRBJ2-7|TRBD1
TGTGCCAGCAGTACTGGACAGGGGAGGCAGTACTTC
CASSTGQGRQYF
>TRBV19|-|15|TRBJ2-1|-
TGTGCCAGTAGTAGCAGGGCGCACTCCTACAATGAGCAGTTCTTC
CASSSRAHSYNEQFF
>TRBV5-1|-|14|TRBJ2-7|TRBD1
TGCGCCAGCAGCGTACCGGGACAGGGCTACGAGCAGTACTTC
CASSVPGQGYEQYF
>TRBV19|-|13|TRBJ2-1|-
TGTGCCAGTAGCGATACTAGGAGGGATGAGCAGTTCTTC
CASSDTRRDEQFF
>TRBV30|-|14|TRBJ2-3|TRBD1
TGTGCCTGGGGCCGGGACAGGGGAGCAGATACGCAGTATTTT
CAWGRDRGADTQYF
>TRBV7-8|-|16|TRBJ1-2|-
TGTGCCAGCAGCTTCTTTTTGGCGGGTAAGAAATTTGGCTACACCTTC
CASSFFLAGKKFGYTF
>TRBV19|-|15|TRBJ2-7|TRBD2
TGTGCCAGTAGTACCACTAGCGGGGGCTCCTACGAGCAGTACTTC
CASSTTSGGSYEQYF
>TRBV6-1|-|14|TRBJ1-1|-
TGTGCCAGCAGCCATGAGGCGGTGAACACTGAAGCTTTCTTT
CASSHEAVNTEAFF
>TRBV5-4|-|13|TRBJ2-2|-
TGTGCCAGCAGCACAATTGGCACCGGGGAGCTGTTTTTT
CASSTIGTGELFF
>TRBV2|-|14|TRBJ1-4|TRBD1
TGTGCCAGCAGCGAGGGACAGGGTAATGAAAAACTGTTTTTT
CASSEGQGNEKLFF
>TRBV9|-|13|TRBJ2-1|-
TGTGCCAGCAGCGTAGGGGGGGTCAATGAGCAGTTCTTC
CASSVGGVNEQFF
>TRBV27|-|16|TRBJ2-5|TRBD2
TGTGCCAGCAGCCCCGGGACTAGCGGGGGATTGGAGACCCAGTACTTC
CASSPGTSGGLETQYF
>TRBV29-1|-|13|TRBJ2-1|-
TGCAGCGTGAGGACAGAATCCTACAATGAGCAGTTCTTC
CSVRTESYNEQFF
>TRBV19|-|14|TRBJ2-1|-
TGTGCCAGTACTGGCGGGGGCCTGTACAATGAGCAGTTCTTC
CASTGGGLYNEQFF
>TRBV5-1|-|14|TRBJ2-5|-
TGCGCCAGCAGCTTGGCCCAGGGCCAAGAGACCCAGTACTTC
CASSLAQGQETQYF
>TRBV4-1|-|16|TRBJ2-1|-
TGCGCCAGCAGCCAAGTGCCGCAGGGATCCTACAATGAGCAGTTCTTC
CASSQVPQGSYNEQFF
>TRBV7-9|-|14|TRBJ2-7|-
TGTGCCAGCAGCTTAACGGAGGGCAGCCACGAGCAGTACTTC
CASSLTEGSHEQYF
>TRBV6-5|-|12|TRBJ2-7|TRBD1
TGTGCCAGCGGGACAGGAACCTACGAGCAGTACTTC
CASGTGTYEQYF
>TRBV28|-|17|TRBJ1-2|TRBD1
TGTGCCAGCAGTTTATCCCCGGACAGGCCCGTTAACTATGGCTACACCTTC
CASSLSPDRPVNYGYTF
>TRBV6-5|-|16|TRBJ1-5|-
TGTGCCAGCAGTTACTCGTTCGGTATGGGCAATCAGCCCCAGCATTTT
CASSYSFGMGNQPQHF
>TRBV5-6|-|15|TRBJ2-6|-
TGTGCCAGCAGACAACCAGGGGCTGGGGCCAACGTCCTGACTTTC
CASRQPGAGANVLTF
>TRBV29-1|-|15|TRBJ1-1|TRBD1
TGCAGCGTTGATTTTGCCCGGGACAGGTATAACGTCGCTTTCTTT
CSVDFARDRYNVAFF
>TRBV7-3|-|14|TRBJ1-1|-
TGTGCCAGCAGCTTAAGCGGGACGTCCACTGAAGCTTTCTTT
CASSLSGTSTEAFF
>TRBV7-8|-|13|TRBJ1-3|-
TGTGCCAGCAGCCCCGGGACTGGAAACACCATATATTTT
CASSPGTGNTIYF
>TRBV6-5|-|14|TRBJ1-6|-
TGTGCCAGCAGTTGGGGGACAAGGGAATCACCCCTCCACTTT
CASSWGTRESPLHF
>TRBV9|-|16|TRBJ1-1|TRBD1
TGTGCCAGCAGCGCTAATCCGGGACAGCTAAACACTGAAGCTTTCTTT
CASSANPGQLNTEAFF
>TRBV10-3|once|12|TRBJ1-1|-
TGTGCCATCAGTGAGGGGGGCGCCGGGGCTTTCTTT
CAISEGGAGAFF
>TRBV6-5|few|15|TRBJ2-3|TRBD2
TGTGCCAGCAGTCAGACTAGCGCGTACACAGATACGCAGTATTTT
CASSQTSAYTDTQYF
>TRBV7-8|-|15|TRBJ2-7|TRBD1
TGTGCCAGCAGTTCCTGGCACAGGGGGTTCTACGAGCAGTACTTC
CASSSWHRGFYEQYF
>TRBV11-2|-|15|TRBJ1-1|-
TGTGCCAGCATCAAACGGGGGGGGTCTGACACTGAAGCTTTCTTT
CASIKRGGSDTEAFF
>TRBV7-9|-|12|TRBJ1-1|-
TGTTCCAGCAGCTTGGGGGCCAGTGAAGCTTTCTTT
CSSSLGASEAFF
>TRBV2|-|15|TRBJ1-1|-
TGTGCCAGCAGGGGCAGGGGACCGGCGGGCACTGAAGCTTTCTTT
CASRGRGPAGTEAFF
>TRBV11-2|-|15|TRBJ1-6|-
TGTGCCAGCAGCCGCGCGGGGGCAGGGGATTCACCCCTCCACTTT
CASSRAGAGDSPLHF
>TRBV28|-|19|TRBJ1-3|TRBD1
TGTGCCAGCAGTTTAGGCACAGGACAGGGGGTTTTCTATGGAAACACCATATATTTT
CASSLGTGQGVFYGNTIYF
>TRBV13|-|16|TRBJ2-2|TRBD1
TGTGCCAGCAGCCCACCCGGGACAGGGAGCACCGGGGAGCTGTTTTTT
CASSPPGTGSTGELFF
>TRBV13|once|14|TRBJ2-5|TRBD2
TGTGCCAGCAGCCAACTAGCGGGGGGCCCGACCCAGTACTTC
CASSQLAGGPTQYF
>TRBV7-3|-|16|TRBJ2-3|-
TGTGCCAGCAGCTTAAGCGGGGCAATACACACAGATACGCAGTATTTT
CASSLSGAIHTDTQYF
>TRBV27|-|14|TRBJ2-7|-
TGTGCCAGCAGTTTATCTTCCGGAGGCTACGAGCAGTACTTC
CASSLSSGGYEQYF
>TRBV27|-|15|TRBJ2-1|-
TGTGCCAGCCGAGGAGGGGGCATACCCTACAATGAGCAGTTCTTC
CASRGGGIPYNEQFF
>TRBV20-1|-|11|TRBJ1-5|-
TGCAGTGCTAGCGAGGATCAGCCCCAGCATTTT
CSASEDQPQHF
>TRBV2|-|13|TRBJ1-4|-
TGTGCCACCGGTTGGCAGGATAATGAAAAACTGTTTTTT
CATGWQDNEKLFF